The 17 T cell receptor beta chains in this list originate from one sample, sequenced in a study of OX40 agonist ivuxolimab in advanced cancers. Some clones are missing from TCRdb's copy, which holds only in-frame ones; the method was immunoSEQ multiplex PCR. This table holds about 45,000 clones, about nine tenths found once. This specimen was CD4+ or CD8+ T cells sorted from blood, taken in a trial of the OX40 agonist ivuxolimab. Source of these receptors: an adult with an advanced solid tumor such as melanoma, head and neck, liver or kidney cancer.

The chain is built from TRBV7-9 and TRBJ1-1; the D is unclear. V lost 1 base to trimming and J lost 4 bases, with 10 bases between them. The CDR3 has 14 amino acids. The germline CDR1 and CDR2 sequences are SEHNR and FQNEAQ (reference sequence). CDR3 loop: CASSLVGGSTEAFF. The CDR3 nucleotides are TGTGCCAGCAGCTTAGTTGGAGGGTCCACTGAAGCTTTCTTT.

The V and J genes are TRBV7-2 and TRBJ2-2; 11 bases are shared with TRBD2. Germline-derived CDR1 and CDR2 are SGHTA and FQGNSA. There are 16 residues in the CDR3. J lost 4 bases, V lost 4 bases, and 5 bases had no gene match. DNA for the CDR3: TGTGCCAGCAGCTATAGACTAGCGGGGCTCACCGGGGAGCTGTTTTTT. Its protein is CASSYRLAGLTGELFF.

This rearrangement joins TRBV7-9 to TRBJ2-7; D remains unclear. The germline gives CDR1 SEHNR, CDR2 FQNEAQ (reference sequence). The CDR3 consists of 14 residues. The germline V and J ends were trimmed by 5 bases and 2 bases, with 13 bases remaining between them. This CDR3 is CASSPMSRTYEQYF. CDR3 DNA sequence: TGTGCCAGCAGCCCCATGAGCCGGACCTACGAGCAGTACTTC. Looking up the rest from reference TRBV7-9 and TRBJ2-7 gives the full variable domain: DTGVSQNPRHKITKRGQNVTFRCDPISEHNRLYWYRQTLGQGPEFLTYFQNEAQLEKSRLLSDRFSAERPKGSFSTLEIQRTEQGDSAMYLCASSPMSRTYEQYFGPGTRLTVT.

V gene TRBV11-2 combines with J gene TRBJ1-1; 8 bases fit TRBD1. CDR1 SGHAT and CDR2 FQNNGV come from the germline V gene. Trimming cost V 6 bases and J 1 base; bases outside gene matches: 7. This CDR3 has 15 amino acids. CDR3 DNA sequence: TGTGCCAGCAGACGCGGGACAGGCAGGAACACTGAAGCTTTCTTT. It is translated as CASRRGTGRNTEAFF.

The chain has TRBV25-1 and TRBJ1-2; 9 bases match TRBD1. Germline V gives CDR1 MGHDK, CDR2 SYGVNS. CDR3 size: 14 residues. The ends lost 4 bases at V and 8 bases at J; junction bases unmatched: 8. The CDR3 protein is CASSGGGTGRGYTF. CDR3 nucleotide sequence: TGTGCCAGCAGTGGGGGGGGGACAGGGCGAGGCTACACCTTC.

The rearrangement links TRBV6-5 to TRBJ2-7; possibly TRBD1 for D (6 bases). Germline CDR1 and CDR2: MNHEY and SVGAGI. The CDR3 contains 15 residues. V was cut by 6 bases and J by 2 bases, with 17 bases left in between. The CDR3 sequence: CASRPTLDRTYEQYF. The CDR3 nucleotides read TGTGCCAGCAGGCCTACCCTAGACAGGACCTACGAGCAGTACTTC.

This sequence joins TRBV27 and TRBJ1-2; D is ambiguous. This CDR3 region has 13 residues. The germline CDR1 and CDR2 sequences are MNHEY and SMNVEV (reference sequence). Trimming took off 3 bases at V and 2 bases at J, with 7 bases between the two ends. CDR3 amino acids: CASSLGINYGYTF. CDR3 DNA: TGTGCCAGCAGTTTGGGCATAAACTATGGCTACACCTTC.

The gene calls are TRBV29-1 and TRBJ2-7; D unclear. CDR3 length: 11 amino acids. Germline V gene lookup returns CDR1 SQVTM and CDR2 ANQGSEA. V lost 5 bases, J lost 3 bases, and 8 bases lay in between. The CDR3 bases are TGCAGCGTTCGGGTCGACTACGAGCAGTACTTC. Amino acids: CSVRVDYEQYF.

The V and J genes are TRBV4-1 and TRBJ1-2; TRBD1 aligns across 7 bases. Germline V gene sequence: CDR1 MGHRA, CDR2 YSYEKL. This CDR3 has 15 amino acids. V gave up 0 bases and J gave up 5 bases; unmatched junction bases: 6. CDR3 DNA sequence: TGCGCCAGCAGCCAAGAAGAGGGGGCGGGTTATGGCTACACCTTC. This encodes CASSQEEGAGYGYTF.

This clone was counted only a few times. The V and J genes are TRBV11-2 and TRBJ2-7; TRBD2 is a possible D gene (7 bases). CDR1 and CDR2 (germline): SGHAT, FQNNGV. Trimming pared 5 bases from V and 7 bases from J, leaving 18 bases between. The CDR3 has 14 residues. The CDR3 DNA follows: TGTGCCAGCAGCCAACAGGGTTTGGGGGGGGAGCAGTACTTC. This translates into CASSQQGLGGEQYF.

V is TRBV19 and J is TRBJ2-2; a weak D match, TRBD1 (5 bases). Between the trimmed V and J ends, which lost 6 bases and 4 bases, there was a span of 15 bases. Germline V gene sequence: CDR1 LNHDA, CDR2 SQIVND (reference sequence). This CDR3 is built from 15 residues. CDR3 loop: CASSKRGSGTGELFF. CDR3 DNA: TGTGCCAGTAGCAAAAGGGGTTCTGGCACCGGGGAGCTGTTTTTT.

The CDR3 spells CAWSVTGGEQPQHF. DNA for the CDR3: TGTGCCTGGAGTGTGACCGGGGGCGAACAGCCCCAGCATTTT. The chain couples TRBV30 to TRBJ1-5, with D possibly matching TRBD1 (6 bases). The CDR3 spans 14 residues. The germline CDR1 and CDR2 sequences are GTSNPN and SVGIG (reference sequence). V shed 0 bases and J shed 7 bases, with 13 bases lying between them.

The chain has TRBV21-1 and TRBJ2-3. TRBV21-1 is flagged as a pseudogene. The CDR3 is 14 amino acids. Here the CDR3 DNA reads TGTGCCAGCAGCAAAGCTGGCTGGGCAGATACGCAGTATTTT. Translating gives CASSKAGWADTQYF.

Here the CDR3 DNA reads TGCGCCAGCAAGAAGGGGACAGGAGGTAGCTATGGCTACACCTTC. Protein: CASKKGTGGSYGYTF. This chain links TRBV5-1 with TRBJ1-2; 8 bases fit TRBD1. Germline CDR1 is SGHRS and CDR2 is YFSETQ. V trimming: 6 bases; J trimming: 4 bases; junction bases outside the gene matches: 11. The CDR3 is 15 residues long.

The genes are TRBV5-1 and TRBJ1-2, with no clear D. This CDR3 has 12 residues. Germline V gives CDR1 SGHRS, CDR2 YFSETQ. Between the trimmed V and J ends, which lost 0 bases and 5 bases, there was a span of 5 bases. The CDR3: CASSLDRYGYTF. CDR3 sequence (DNA): TGCGCCAGCAGCTTGGACAGATATGGCTACACCTTC.

V usage is TRBV12-5 and J usage is TRBJ2-3, with a possible D match to TRBD1 (6 bases). CDR3 length: 13 amino acids. Germline values: CDR1 LGHNT, CDR2 FRNRAP. V dropped 4 bases and J dropped 7 bases, with 12 bases sitting between them. CDR3 residues: CASGSNRVYTQYF. The CDR3 DNA reads as TGTGCTAGTGGTTCTAACAGGGTATATACGCAGTATTTT.

The CDR3 nucleotides are TGTGCCAGCAGTAATAGGGGCTTCGAAGCTTTCTTT. This encodes CASSNRGFEAFF. This chain uses TRBV27 with TRBJ1-1; weak D call: TRBD1 (5 bases). Trimming left V 5 bases short and J 8 bases short, with 12 bases between. CDR1 is MNHEY and CDR2 is SMNVEV in the germline V gene (reference sequence). The CDR3 consists of 12 residues.